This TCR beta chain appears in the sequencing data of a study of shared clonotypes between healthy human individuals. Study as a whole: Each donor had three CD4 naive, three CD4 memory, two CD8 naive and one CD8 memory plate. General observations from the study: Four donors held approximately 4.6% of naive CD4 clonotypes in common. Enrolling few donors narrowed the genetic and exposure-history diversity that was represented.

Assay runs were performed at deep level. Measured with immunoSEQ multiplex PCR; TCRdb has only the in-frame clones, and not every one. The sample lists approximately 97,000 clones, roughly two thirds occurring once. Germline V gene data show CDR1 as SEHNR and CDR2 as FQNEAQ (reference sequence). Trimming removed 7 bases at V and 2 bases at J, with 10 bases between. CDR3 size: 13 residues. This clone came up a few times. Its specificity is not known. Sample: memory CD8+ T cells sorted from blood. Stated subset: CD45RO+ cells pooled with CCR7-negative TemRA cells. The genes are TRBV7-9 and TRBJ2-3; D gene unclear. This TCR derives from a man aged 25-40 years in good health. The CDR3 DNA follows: TGTGCCAGCACTCCCGCGCCCACAGATACGCAGTATTTT. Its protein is CASTPAPTDTQYF.